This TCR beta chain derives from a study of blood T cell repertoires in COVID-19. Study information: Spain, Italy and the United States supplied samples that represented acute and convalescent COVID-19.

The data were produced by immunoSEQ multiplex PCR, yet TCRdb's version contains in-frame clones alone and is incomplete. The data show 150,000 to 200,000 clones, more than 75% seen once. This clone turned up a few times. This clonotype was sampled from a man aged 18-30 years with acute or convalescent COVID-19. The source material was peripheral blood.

CDR3 nucleotide sequence: TGCGCCAGCAGCCCTGTTGGTAGTCAAGAGACCCAGTACTTC. Its protein is CASSPVGSQETQYF. The rearrangement uses TRBV5-1 and TRBJ2-5; no reliable D call. Looked up from germline, CDR1 is SGHRS and CDR2 is YFSETQ. The CDR3 spans 14 residues. V gave up 4 bases and J gave up 2 bases, with 12 bases separating them.